These 23 T cell receptor beta chains originate from one sample sequenced in a study of CD8+ T cells in alopecia areata. RNA was extracted and reverse transcribed into cDNA as the sequencing template. Repertoires were generated with immunoSEQ multiplex PCR, while TCRdb's copy carries only in-frame clones and drops some. The sample lists 150,000 to 200,000 clones, less than 80% occurring once. The sample consisted of CD8+ T cells sorted from blood, taken at week 0. The source is a human donor with alopecia areata.

This rearrangement joins TRBV14 to TRBJ2-7, with 8 nucleotides matching TRBD2. This CDR3 region has 16 residues. Trimming took 4 bases from V and 5 from J; bases not matched to a gene: 13. Germline CDR1 is SGHDN and CDR2 is FVKESK. This CDR3 is CASSPNSGTTKNEQYF. CDR3 sequence (DNA): TGTGCCAGCAGCCCTAATAGCGGGACGACTAAAAACGAGCAGTACTTC. Full variable domain (outside the CDR3, taken from reference TRBV14 and TRBJ2-7): EAGVTQFPSHSVIEKGQTVTLRCDPISGHDNLYWYRRVMGKEIKFLLHFVKESKQDESGMPNNRFLAERTGGTYSTLKVQPAELEDSGVYFCASSPNSGTTKNEQYFGPGTRLTVT.

CDR3: CASSLAVAGGDEQFF. CDR3 nucleotides: TGCGCCAGCAGCTTGGCGGTAGCGGGGGGCGATGAGCAGTTCTTC. This sequence joins TRBV5-1 and TRBJ2-1, with TRBD2 matching over 10 bases. The CDR3 extends over 15 amino acids. V shed 0 bases, J shed 8 bases, and the junction held 5 bases outside the gene matches. CDR1 SGHRS and CDR2 YFSETQ come from the germline V gene.

The V and J genes are TRBV30 and TRBJ2-1; 7 bases are shared with TRBD1. Looked up from germline, CDR1 is GTSNPN and CDR2 is SVGIG (reference sequence). The CDR3 is 12 amino acids. J gave up 3 bases and V 5 bases, and 1 base lay outside the gene matches. The CDR3 DNA reads as TGTGCCTGGGACAGGGACTACAATGAGCAGTTCTTC. Its protein product is CAWDRDYNEQFF. The full variable domain, its missing parts supplied by reference TRBV30 and TRBJ2-1, is SQTIHQWPATLVQPVGSPLSLECTVEGTSNPNLYWYRQAAGRGLQLLFYSVGIGQISSEVPQNLSASRPQDRQFILSSKKLLLSDSGFYLCAWDRDYNEQFFGPGTRLTVL.

This sequence joins TRBV30 and TRBJ2-5; a weak D match, TRBD2 (5 bases). Trimming took 0 bases from V and 2 from J, leaving 10 bases between them. CDR1 GTSNPN and CDR2 SVGIG come from the germline V gene (reference sequence). CDR3 length equals 14 residues. The CDR3 DNA is TGTGCCTGGAGTGTATTGTCGGGACAAGAGACCCAGTACTTC. Translating gives CAWSVLSGQETQYF.

This clone was found a few times. The chain carries TRBV27 and TRBJ2-5; D gene ambiguous. CDR1 and CDR2 from the germline V gene are MNHEY and SMNVEV (reference sequence). V was trimmed by 4 bases and J by 3 bases, leaving 15 bases between them. This CDR3 comprises 15 residues. The CDR3 DNA follows: TGTGCCAGCAGTTCAGGTCATCCAAGGGAAGAGACCCAGTACTTC. This translates into CASSSGHPREETQYF.

This clone showed up just once. The chain is built from TRBV30 and TRBJ1-5; D not certain. The CDR3 has 15 residues. Germline lookup yields CDR1 GTSNPN and CDR2 SVGIG (reference sequence). Trimming pared 4 bases from V and 1 base from J, leaving 14 bases between. CDR3: CAWTRDGVSNQPQHF. CDR3 bases: TGTGCCTGGACTCGTGACGGAGTGAGCAATCAGCCCCAGCATTTT.

V usage is TRBV28 and J usage is TRBJ2-1, with D unclear. Germline CDR1 reads MDHEN; CDR2 reads SYDVKM. The germline V and J ends were trimmed by 3 bases and 6 bases, with 3 bases remaining between them. This CDR3 has 11 amino acids. CDR3 protein: CASSLGNEQFF. The CDR3 DNA reads TGTGCCAGCAGTTTGGGCAATGAGCAGTTCTTC. The full variable domain, in which reference TRBV28 and TRBJ2-1 provide the parts outside the CDR3, is DVKVTQSSRYLVKRTGEKVFLECVQDMDHENMFWYRQDPGLGLRLIYFSYDVKMKEKGDIPEGYSVSREKKERFSLILESASTNQTSMYLCASSLGNEQFFGPGTRLTVL.

V usage is TRBV30 and J usage is TRBJ1-1; D not certain. The CDR3 sequence is 14 residues long. The germline CDR1 and CDR2 sequences are GTSNPN and SVGIG (reference sequence). The V end lost 7 bases, the J end lost 6 bases, and 21 bases lay between the germline ends. The CDR3 DNA sequence: TGTGCCTACTACAAGGTTAAGGGATGGTCTGAAGCTTTCTTT. This codes for CAYYKVKGWSEAFF.

The chain joins TRBV15 to TRBJ1-5; D unresolved. Per germline, CDR1 LNHNV and CDR2 YYDKDF (reference sequence). Trimming stripped 0 bases from V and 4 bases from J, with 10 bases between. The CDR3 is made up of 15 amino acids. The CDR3 region is CATSRDLGGNQPQHF. Here the CDR3 DNA reads TGTGCCACCAGCAGAGATCTAGGCGGTAATCAGCCCCAGCATTTT.

The chain's CDR3 is CASSHPSGAKETQYF. The DNA for the CDR3 is TGTGCCAGCAGCCATCCTAGCGGGGCTAAAGAGACCCAGTACTTC. This chain uses TRBV4-2 with TRBJ2-5; TRBD2 aligns across 9 bases. Germline loops: CDR1 LGHNA, CDR2 YNFKEQ. The CDR3 contains 15 residues. The junction had 5 bases not matched to a gene; V was cut back by 3 bases and J by 3 bases.

The chain recombines TRBV30 with TRBJ2-1; D remains unclear. Trimming pared 0 bases from V and 9 bases from J, leaving 9 bases between. Germline lookup yields CDR1 GTSNPN and CDR2 SVGIG (reference sequence). This CDR3 is built from 12 residues. Here the CDR3 reads CAWSVSDREQFF. In DNA, the CDR3 is TGTGCCTGGAGTGTTAGTGACCGTGAGCAGTTCTTC.

V usage is TRBV9 and J usage is TRBJ2-5; 7 bases match TRBD1. The length of the CDR3 is 18 residues. The V segment lost 1 base and the J segment 5 bases; nucleotides outside the gene matches: 17. CDR1 and CDR2 from the germline V gene are SGDLS and YYNGEE. As DNA, the CDR3 is TGTGCCAGCAGCGTACGGACCGAAAGAGACAGGGTGGTGGAGACCCAGTACTTC. The encoded protein is CASSVRTERDRVVETQYF.

This chain uses TRBV29-1 with TRBJ1-1, with 9 bases identical to TRBD1. This CDR3 has 14 amino acids. V trimming: 2 bases; J trimming: 1 base; junction bases outside the gene matches: 2. CDR1 SQVTM and CDR2 ANQGSEA come from the germline V gene. In nucleotides, the CDR3 is TGCAGCGTTGAACACAGGGGGCGGAACACTGAAGCTTTCTTT. Protein: CSVEHRGRNTEAFF. The variable domain in full, completed from reference TRBV29-1 and TRBJ1-1, reads SAVISQKPSRDICQRGTSLTIQCQVDSQVTMMFWYRQQPGQSLTLIATANQGSEATYESGFVIDKFPISRPNLTFSTLTVSNMSPEDSSIYLCSVEHRGRNTEAFFGQGTRLTVV.

For this clone: Other nucleotide sequences in the sample specify the same CDR3. J is TRBJ2-1 and V is TRBV29-1; D is perhaps TRBD2 (6 bases). The CDR3 length is 14 residues. Trimming removed 6 bases at V and 0 bases at J, with 12 bases between. CDR1 and CDR2 from the germline V gene are SQVTM and ANQGSEA. CDR3 sequence reads: CSVDSGSSYNEQFF. The CDR3 DNA reads TGCAGCGTCGATAGCGGAAGCTCCTACAATGAGCAGTTCTTC.

The gene calls are TRBV6-5 and TRBJ1-1; TRBD1 is a possible D gene (6 bases). The V end lost 5 bases, the J end lost 4 bases, and 17 bases lay between the germline ends. Germline values: CDR1 MNHEY, CDR2 SVGAGI. The CDR3 contains 15 residues. The CDR3 sequence: CASSPRGKGGTEAFF. The CDR3 DNA reads TGTGCCAGCAGTCCCAGGGGAAAAGGGGGCACTGAAGCTTTCTTT.

The count of this clone is one. The chain employs TRBV11-2 and TRBJ2-1; 11 positions match TRBD2. Trimming cost V 5 bases and J 5 bases; bases outside gene matches: 5. Germline CDR1 is SGHAT and CDR2 is FQNNGV. The CDR3 loop spans 15 amino acids. CDR3 loop: CASSLLAGVDNEQFF. The CDR3 bases are TGTGCCAGCAGCCTACTAGCGGGGGTCGACAATGAGCAGTTCTTC.

This rearrangement joins TRBV29-1 to TRBJ2-7, with TRBD1 matching over 9 bases. Germline CDR1 is SQVTM and CDR2 is ANQGSEA. This CDR3 region has 16 residues. V was clipped by 1 base and J by 3 bases; unmatched bases: 10. The CDR3 DNA is TGCAGCGTTGAAGGCCAAGCTTGGACAGGGGTCTACGAGCAGTACTTC. Protein: CSVEGQAWTGVYEQYF.

This rearrangement joins TRBV7-3 to TRBJ1-1; D remains unclear. With 2 bases removed from V and 4 bases from J, the gap between germline ends came to 8 bases. CDR3 length: 13 amino acids. Germline V CDR1 and CDR2: SGHTA, FQGTGA. CDR3 DNA sequence: TGTGCCAGCAGCTTAGGATTGGGCACTGAAGCTTTCTTT. This gives the protein CASSLGLGTEAFF. Looking up the rest from reference TRBV7-3 and TRBJ1-1 gives the full variable domain: GAGVSQTPSNKVTEKGKYVELRCDPISGHTALYWYRQSLGQGPEFLIYFQGTGAADDSGLPNDRFFAVRPEGSVSTLKIQRTERGDSAVYLCASSLGLGTEAFFGQGTRLTVV.

V gene TRBV6-1 combines with J gene TRBJ2-5, with unresolved D. Germline CDR1 and CDR2: MNHNS and SASEGT. CDR3 length equals 13 residues. The V end was cut by 7 bases, the J end by 2 bases, with 11 bases between. CDR3 loop: CASNLWAQETQYF. The CDR3 DNA follows: TGTGCCAGCAACCTCTGGGCACAAGAGACCCAGTACTTC.

The chain links TRBV29-1 to TRBJ2-2; D call uncertain. The germline V gene encodes CDR1 SQVTM and CDR2 ANQGSEA. V lost 7 bases to trimming and J lost 7 bases, with 10 bases between them. CDR3 size: 11 residues. This CDR3 is CSGGFIGELFF. CDR3 DNA sequence: TGCAGCGGGGGATTCATCGGGGAGCTGTTTTTT.

The chain combines TRBV6-6 with TRBJ1-1; TRBD1 is a possible D gene (5 bases). This CDR3 contains 12 residues. Germline assignment: CDR1 MNHNY and CDR2 SVGAGI (reference sequence). Trimming removed 8 bases at V and 8 bases at J, with 15 bases between. As DNA, the CDR3 is TGTGCCAGCGGGGTTCAGGGAACCGAAGCTTTCTTT. It is translated as CASGVQGTEAFF.

This clone was counted at least ten times. The V and J genes are TRBV9 and TRBJ2-3, with a weak D call TRBD2 (5 bases). The CDR3 has 17 residues. Germline-derived CDR1 and CDR2 are SGDLS and YYNGEE. V was cut by 0 bases and J by 1 base, with 15 bases left in between. The CDR3 reads CASSVVEGTLRTDTQYF. The CDR3 region has the DNA TGTGCCAGCAGCGTAGTTGAGGGTACCCTCCGCACAGATACGCAGTATTTT.

DNA of the CDR3: TGTGCCAGCACCCTCGGCCGGGGTTACGGTGAGCAGTTCTTC. Translation: CASTLGRGYGEQFF. V is TRBV27 and J is TRBJ2-1; TRBD2 might be the D (5 bases). This CDR3 has 14 amino acids. V lost 7 bases and J lost 9, with 19 bases in between. CDR1 MNHEY and CDR2 SMNVEV come from the germline V gene (reference sequence).